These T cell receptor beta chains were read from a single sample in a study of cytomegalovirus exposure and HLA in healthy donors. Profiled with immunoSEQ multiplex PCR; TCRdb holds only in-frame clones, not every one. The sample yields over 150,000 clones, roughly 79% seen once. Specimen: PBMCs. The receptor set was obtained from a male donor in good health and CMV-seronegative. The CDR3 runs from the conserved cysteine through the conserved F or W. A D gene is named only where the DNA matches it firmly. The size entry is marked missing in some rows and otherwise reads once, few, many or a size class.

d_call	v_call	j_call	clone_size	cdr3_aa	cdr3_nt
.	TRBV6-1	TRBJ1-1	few	CASSVGTEAFF	TGTGCCAGCAGCGTCGGCACTGAAGCTTTCTTT
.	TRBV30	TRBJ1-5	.	CAWSVSGALVNQPQHF	TGTGCCTGGAGTGTATCAGGGGCGCTTGTCAATCAGCCCCAGCATTTT
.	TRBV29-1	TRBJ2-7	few	CSVLSYEQYF	TGCAGCGTACTCTCCTACGAGCAGTACTTC
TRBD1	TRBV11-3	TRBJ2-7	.	CASSLTGGAYEQYF	TGTGCCAGCAGCTTAACAGGGGGCGCCTACGAGCAGTACTTC
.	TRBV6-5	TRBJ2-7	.	CASSYHPLGRAYEQYF	TGTGCCAGCAGTTATCACCCGCTTGGCAGGGCCTACGAGCAGTACTTC
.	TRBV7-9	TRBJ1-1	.	CASSRSEGEETFF	TGTGCCAGCAGCCGTAGTGAGGGAGAAGAAACTTTCTTT
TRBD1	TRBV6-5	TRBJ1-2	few	CASSLRTGEGYGYTF	TGTGCCAGCAGTTTAAGGACAGGGGAAGGCTATGGCTACACCTTC
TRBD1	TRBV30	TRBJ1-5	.	CAWSGGQGNQPQHF	TGTGCCTGGAGTGGAGGACAGGGAAACCAGCCCCAGCATTTT
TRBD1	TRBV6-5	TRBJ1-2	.	CASRSGGLGGYTF	TGTGCCAGCAGATCAGGGGGCTTAGGTGGCTACACCTTC
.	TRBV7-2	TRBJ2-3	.	CASSFRVPDTQYF	TGTGCCAGCAGCTTCAGGGTTCCTGATACGCAGTATTTT
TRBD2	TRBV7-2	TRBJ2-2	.	CASSLTSGSIGELFF	TGTGCCAGCAGTTTAACTAGCGGGAGTATCGGGGAGCTGTTTTTT
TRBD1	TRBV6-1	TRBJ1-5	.	CASSWDRVGQPQHF	TGTGCCAGCAGTTGGGACAGGGTTGGTCAGCCCCAGCATTTT
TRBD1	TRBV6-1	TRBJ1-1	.	CASSWTGGNTEAFF	TGTGCCAGCAGTTGGACAGGGGGAAACACTGAAGCTTTCTTT
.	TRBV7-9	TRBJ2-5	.	CASSPYQETQYF	TGTGCCAGCAGCCCGTACCAAGAGACCCAGTACTTC
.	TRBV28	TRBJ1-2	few	CASSSGGILGDGYTF	TGTGCCAGCAGTTCCGGGGGGATCCTGGGTGATGGCTACACCTTC
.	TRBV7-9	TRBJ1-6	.	CASSSAGSLYSPLHF	TGTGCCAGCAGCTCTGCGGGGTCCCTTTATTCACCCCTCCACTTT